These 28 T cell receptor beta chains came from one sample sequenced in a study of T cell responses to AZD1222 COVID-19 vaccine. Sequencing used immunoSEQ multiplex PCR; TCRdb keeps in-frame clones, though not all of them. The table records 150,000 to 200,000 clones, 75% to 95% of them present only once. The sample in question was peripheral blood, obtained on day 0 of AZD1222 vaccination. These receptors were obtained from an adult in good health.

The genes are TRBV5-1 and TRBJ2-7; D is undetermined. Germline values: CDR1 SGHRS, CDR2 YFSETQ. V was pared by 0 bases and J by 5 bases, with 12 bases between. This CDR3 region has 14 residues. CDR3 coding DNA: TGCGCCAGCAGCTTGGGAGGAACGCCTCACGAGCAGTACTTC. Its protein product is CASSLGGTPHEQYF.

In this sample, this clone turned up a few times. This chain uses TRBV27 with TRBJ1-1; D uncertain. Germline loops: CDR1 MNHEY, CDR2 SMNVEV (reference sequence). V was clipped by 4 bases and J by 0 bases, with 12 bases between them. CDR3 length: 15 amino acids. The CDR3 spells CASSSWYPLNTEAFF. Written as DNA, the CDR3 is TGTGCCAGCAGTTCCTGGTACCCGTTGAACACTGAAGCTTTCTTT.

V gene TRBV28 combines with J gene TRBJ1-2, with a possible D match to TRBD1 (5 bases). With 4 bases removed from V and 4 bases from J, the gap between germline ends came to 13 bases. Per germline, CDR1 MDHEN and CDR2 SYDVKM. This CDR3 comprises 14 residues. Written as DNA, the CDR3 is TGTGCCAGCAGTTCACGGGGGGGAATCTATGGCTACACCTTC. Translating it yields CASSSRGGIYGYTF.

The DNA for the CDR3 is TGTGCCAGCAGCTTTACGGGAATAAGCAATCAGCCCCAGCATTTT. Amino acid sequence: CASSFTGISNQPQHF. J is TRBJ1-5 and V is TRBV7-2; D ambiguous. Germline V gives CDR1 SGHTA, CDR2 FQGNSA. CDR3 length: 15 amino acids. Trimming cost V 3 bases and J 1 base, with 10 bases left between them.

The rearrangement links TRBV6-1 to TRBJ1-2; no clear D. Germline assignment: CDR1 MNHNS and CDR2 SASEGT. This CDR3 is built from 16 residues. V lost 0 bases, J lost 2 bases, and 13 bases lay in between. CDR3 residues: CASSEAFKGGNYGYTF. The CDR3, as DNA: TGTGCCAGCAGTGAAGCGTTTAAAGGAGGGAACTATGGCTACACCTTC.

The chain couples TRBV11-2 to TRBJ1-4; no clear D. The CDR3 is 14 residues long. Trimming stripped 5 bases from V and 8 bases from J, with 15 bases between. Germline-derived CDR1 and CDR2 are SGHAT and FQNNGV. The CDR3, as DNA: TGTGCCAGCAGCCTCTCTTTGGCAAGGGAAAAACTGTTTTTT. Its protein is CASSLSLAREKLFF.

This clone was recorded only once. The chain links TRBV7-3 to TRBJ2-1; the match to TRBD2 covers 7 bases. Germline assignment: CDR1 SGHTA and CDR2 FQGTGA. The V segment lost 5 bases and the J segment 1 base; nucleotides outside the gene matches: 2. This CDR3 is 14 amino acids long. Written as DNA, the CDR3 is TGTGCCAGCAGCACTAGCGTTTCCTACAATGAGCAGTTCTTC. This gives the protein CASSTSVSYNEQFF.

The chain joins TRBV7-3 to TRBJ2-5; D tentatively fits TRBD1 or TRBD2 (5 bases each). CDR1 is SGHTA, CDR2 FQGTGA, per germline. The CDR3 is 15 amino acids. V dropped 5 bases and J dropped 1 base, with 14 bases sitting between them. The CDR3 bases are TGTGCCAGCAGCGCCGGGGCTCATTCCCAAGAGACCCAGTACTTC. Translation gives CASSAGAHSQETQYF. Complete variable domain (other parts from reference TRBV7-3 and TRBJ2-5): GAGVSQTPSNKVTEKGKYVELRCDPISGHTALYWYRQSLGQGPEFLIYFQGTGAADDSGLPNDRFFAVRPEGSVSTLKIQRTERGDSAVYLCASSAGAHSQETQYFGPGTRLLVL.

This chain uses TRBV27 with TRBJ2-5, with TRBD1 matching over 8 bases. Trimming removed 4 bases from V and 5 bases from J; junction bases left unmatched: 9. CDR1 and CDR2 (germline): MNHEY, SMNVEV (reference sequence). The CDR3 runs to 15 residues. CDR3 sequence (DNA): TGTGCCAGCAGTTACTCGGGACAGGTTGGGGAGACCCAGTACTTC. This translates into CASSYSGQVGETQYF.

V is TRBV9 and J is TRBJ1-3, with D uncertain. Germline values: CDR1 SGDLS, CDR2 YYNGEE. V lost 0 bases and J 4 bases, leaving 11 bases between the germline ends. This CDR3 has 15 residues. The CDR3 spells CASSVAGSRGNTIYF. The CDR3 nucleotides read TGTGCCAGCAGCGTAGCGGGATCCAGGGGAAACACCATATATTTT.

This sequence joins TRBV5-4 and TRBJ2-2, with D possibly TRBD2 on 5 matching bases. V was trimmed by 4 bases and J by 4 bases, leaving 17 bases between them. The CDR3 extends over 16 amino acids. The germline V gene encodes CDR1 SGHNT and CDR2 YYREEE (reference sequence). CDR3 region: CASSKARATLTGELFF. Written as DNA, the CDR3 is TGTGCCAGCAGCAAAGCGAGGGCGACCCTCACCGGGGAGCTGTTTTTT. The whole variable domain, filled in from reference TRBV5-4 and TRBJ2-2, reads ETGVTQSPTHLIKTRGQQVTLRCSSQSGHNTVSWYQQALGQGPQFIFQYYREEENGRGNFPPRFSGLQFPNYSSELNVNALELDDSALYLCASSKARATLTGELFFGEGSRLTVL.

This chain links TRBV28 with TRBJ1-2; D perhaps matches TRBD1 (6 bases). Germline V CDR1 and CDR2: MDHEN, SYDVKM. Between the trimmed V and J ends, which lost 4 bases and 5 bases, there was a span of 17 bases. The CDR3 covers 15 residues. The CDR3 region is CASSSSPGQIYGYTF. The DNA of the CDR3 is TGTGCCAGCAGTTCTTCTCCGGGACAAATTTATGGCTACACCTTC.

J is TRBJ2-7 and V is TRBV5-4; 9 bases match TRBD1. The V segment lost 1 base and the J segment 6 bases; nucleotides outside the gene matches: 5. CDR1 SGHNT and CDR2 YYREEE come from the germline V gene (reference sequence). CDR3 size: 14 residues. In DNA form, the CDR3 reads TGTGCCAGCAGCTTGAAGGACAGGGGAGGCGAGCAGTACTTC. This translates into CASSLKDRGGEQYF.

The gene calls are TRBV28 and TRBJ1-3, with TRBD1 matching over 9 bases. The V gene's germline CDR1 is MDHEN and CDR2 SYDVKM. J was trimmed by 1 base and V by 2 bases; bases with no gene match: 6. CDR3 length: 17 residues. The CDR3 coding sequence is TGTGCCAGCAGTTTAGGGGGACAGGGAGAATCTGGAAACACCATATATTTT. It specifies CASSLGGQGESGNTIYF.

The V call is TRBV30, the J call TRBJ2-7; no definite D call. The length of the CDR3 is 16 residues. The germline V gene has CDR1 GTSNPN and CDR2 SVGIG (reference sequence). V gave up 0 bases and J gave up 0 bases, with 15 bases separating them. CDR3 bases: TGTGCCTGGAGTGTACCAGTAGCACTGAGCTCCTACGAGCAGTACTTC. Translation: CAWSVPVALSSYEQYF.

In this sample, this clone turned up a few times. This CDR3 reads CASSLKGGDNEQFF. Written as DNA, the CDR3 is TGTGCCAGCAGCTTAAAGGGAGGGGACAATGAGCAGTTCTTC. The rearrangement uses TRBV11-3 and TRBJ2-1; 7 nucleotides agree with TRBD2. Trimming took 2 bases from V and 5 from J; bases not matched to a gene: 3. Germline CDR1 reads SGHNT; CDR2 reads YENEEA. The CDR3 covers 14 residues.

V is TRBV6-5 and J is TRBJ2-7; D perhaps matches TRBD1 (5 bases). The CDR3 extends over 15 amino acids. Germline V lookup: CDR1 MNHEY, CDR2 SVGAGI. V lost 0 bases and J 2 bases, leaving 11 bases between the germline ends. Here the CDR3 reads CASSYSDRKAYEQYF. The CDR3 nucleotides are TGTGCCAGCAGTTACTCTGACAGAAAGGCCTACGAGCAGTACTTC.

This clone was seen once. The chain's CDR3 is CASSLSGDRNTEAFF. In DNA, the CDR3 is TGTGCCAGCAGTTTATCGGGGGACAGGAACACTGAAGCTTTCTTT. The V call is TRBV27, the J call TRBJ1-1; 7 nucleotides match TRBD1. The CDR3 totals 15 residues. The V gene end was trimmed by 0 bases and the J gene end by 1 base; junction bases not matched to a gene: 2. The germline gives CDR1 MNHEY, CDR2 SMNVEV (reference sequence).

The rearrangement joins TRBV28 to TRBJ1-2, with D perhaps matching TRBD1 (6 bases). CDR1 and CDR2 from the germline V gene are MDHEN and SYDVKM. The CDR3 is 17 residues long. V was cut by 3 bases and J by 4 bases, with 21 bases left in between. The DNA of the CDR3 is TGTGCCAGCAGTTTGGAAGGGCTGGGGGCCCGAGGCTATGGCTACACCTTC. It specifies CASSLEGLGARGYGYTF.

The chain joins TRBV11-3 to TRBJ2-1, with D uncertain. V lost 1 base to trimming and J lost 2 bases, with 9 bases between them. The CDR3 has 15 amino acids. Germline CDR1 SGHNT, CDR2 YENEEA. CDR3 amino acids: CASSLGEAPYNEQFF. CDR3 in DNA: TGTGCCAGCAGCTTAGGAGAGGCGCCCTACAATGAGCAGTTCTTC.

CDR3 loop: CASSATGGGYGYTF. DNA of the CDR3: TGTGCCAGCAGCGCAACAGGGGGCGGCTATGGCTACACCTTC. The chain recombines TRBV4-2 with TRBJ1-2; 9 nucleotides line up with TRBD1. With 5 bases clipped from V and 4 bases from J, the junction kept 5 bases outside the gene matches. The CDR3 loop spans 14 amino acids. Germline V lookup: CDR1 LGHNA, CDR2 YNFKEQ.

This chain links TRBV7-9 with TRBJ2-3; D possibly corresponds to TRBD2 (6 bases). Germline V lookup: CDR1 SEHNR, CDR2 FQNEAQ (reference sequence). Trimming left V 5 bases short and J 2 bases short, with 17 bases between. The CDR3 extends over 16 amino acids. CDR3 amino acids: CASSPPRGRNTDTQYF. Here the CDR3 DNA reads TGTGCCAGCAGCCCGCCGCGAGGGAGGAACACAGATACGCAGTATTTT. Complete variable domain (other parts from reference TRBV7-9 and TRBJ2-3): DTGVSQNPRHKITKRGQNVTFRCDPISEHNRLYWYRQTLGQGPEFLTYFQNEAQLEKSRLLSDRFSAERPKGSFSTLEIQRTEQGDSAMYLCASSPPRGRNTDTQYFGPGTRLTVL.

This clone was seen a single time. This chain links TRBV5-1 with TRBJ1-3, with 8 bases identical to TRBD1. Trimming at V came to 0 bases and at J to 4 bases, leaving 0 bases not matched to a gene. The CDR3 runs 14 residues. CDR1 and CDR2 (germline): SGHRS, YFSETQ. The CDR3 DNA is TGCGCCAGCAGCTTGGGGACAGGGGGAAACACCATATATTTT. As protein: CASSLGTGGNTIYF.

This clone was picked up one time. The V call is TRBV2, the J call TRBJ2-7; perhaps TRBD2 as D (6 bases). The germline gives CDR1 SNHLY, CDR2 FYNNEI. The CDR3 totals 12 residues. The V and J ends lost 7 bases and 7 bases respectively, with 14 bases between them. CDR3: CASKTGVWEQYF. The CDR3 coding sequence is TGTGCCAGCAAGACGGGGGTATGGGAGCAGTACTTC. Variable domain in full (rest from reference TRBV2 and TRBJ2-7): EPEVTQTPSHQVTQMGQEVILRCVPISNHLYFYWYRQILGQKVEFLVSFYNNEISEKSEIFDDQFSVERPDGSNFTLKIRSTKLEDSAMYFCASKTGVWEQYFGPGTRLTVT.

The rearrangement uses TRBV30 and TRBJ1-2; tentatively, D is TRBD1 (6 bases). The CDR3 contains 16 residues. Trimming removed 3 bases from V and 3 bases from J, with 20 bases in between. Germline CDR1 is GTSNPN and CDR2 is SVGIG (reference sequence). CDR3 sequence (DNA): TGTGCCTGGAGCGGCACAGGGATCGAAGTTGACTATGGCTACACCTTC. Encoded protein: CAWSGTGIEVDYGYTF.

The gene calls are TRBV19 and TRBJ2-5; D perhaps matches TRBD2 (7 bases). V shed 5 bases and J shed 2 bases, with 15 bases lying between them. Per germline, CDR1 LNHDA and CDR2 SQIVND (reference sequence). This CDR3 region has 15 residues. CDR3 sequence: CASSPLGGAQETQYF. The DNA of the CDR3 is TGTGCCAGTAGTCCTCTAGGGGGGGCGCAAGAGACCCAGTACTTC.

CDR3 in DNA: TGTGCCAGCAGTGTGGACAGCGTGAATTATGGCTACACCTTC. This translates into CASSVDSVNYGYTF. V gene TRBV25-1 combines with J gene TRBJ1-2; weak D call: TRBD1 (6 bases). Trimming took off 4 bases at V and 5 bases at J, with 14 bases between the two ends. Germline V lookup: CDR1 MGHDK, CDR2 SYGVNS. The CDR3 extends over 14 amino acids.

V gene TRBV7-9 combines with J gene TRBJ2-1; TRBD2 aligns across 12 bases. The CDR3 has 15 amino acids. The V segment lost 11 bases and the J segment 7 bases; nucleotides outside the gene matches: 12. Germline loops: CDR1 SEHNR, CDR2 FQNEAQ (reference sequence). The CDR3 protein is CAFWHPGLAGNEQFF. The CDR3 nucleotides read TGTGCCTTCTGGCACCCTGGACTAGCGGGGAATGAGCAGTTCTTC.